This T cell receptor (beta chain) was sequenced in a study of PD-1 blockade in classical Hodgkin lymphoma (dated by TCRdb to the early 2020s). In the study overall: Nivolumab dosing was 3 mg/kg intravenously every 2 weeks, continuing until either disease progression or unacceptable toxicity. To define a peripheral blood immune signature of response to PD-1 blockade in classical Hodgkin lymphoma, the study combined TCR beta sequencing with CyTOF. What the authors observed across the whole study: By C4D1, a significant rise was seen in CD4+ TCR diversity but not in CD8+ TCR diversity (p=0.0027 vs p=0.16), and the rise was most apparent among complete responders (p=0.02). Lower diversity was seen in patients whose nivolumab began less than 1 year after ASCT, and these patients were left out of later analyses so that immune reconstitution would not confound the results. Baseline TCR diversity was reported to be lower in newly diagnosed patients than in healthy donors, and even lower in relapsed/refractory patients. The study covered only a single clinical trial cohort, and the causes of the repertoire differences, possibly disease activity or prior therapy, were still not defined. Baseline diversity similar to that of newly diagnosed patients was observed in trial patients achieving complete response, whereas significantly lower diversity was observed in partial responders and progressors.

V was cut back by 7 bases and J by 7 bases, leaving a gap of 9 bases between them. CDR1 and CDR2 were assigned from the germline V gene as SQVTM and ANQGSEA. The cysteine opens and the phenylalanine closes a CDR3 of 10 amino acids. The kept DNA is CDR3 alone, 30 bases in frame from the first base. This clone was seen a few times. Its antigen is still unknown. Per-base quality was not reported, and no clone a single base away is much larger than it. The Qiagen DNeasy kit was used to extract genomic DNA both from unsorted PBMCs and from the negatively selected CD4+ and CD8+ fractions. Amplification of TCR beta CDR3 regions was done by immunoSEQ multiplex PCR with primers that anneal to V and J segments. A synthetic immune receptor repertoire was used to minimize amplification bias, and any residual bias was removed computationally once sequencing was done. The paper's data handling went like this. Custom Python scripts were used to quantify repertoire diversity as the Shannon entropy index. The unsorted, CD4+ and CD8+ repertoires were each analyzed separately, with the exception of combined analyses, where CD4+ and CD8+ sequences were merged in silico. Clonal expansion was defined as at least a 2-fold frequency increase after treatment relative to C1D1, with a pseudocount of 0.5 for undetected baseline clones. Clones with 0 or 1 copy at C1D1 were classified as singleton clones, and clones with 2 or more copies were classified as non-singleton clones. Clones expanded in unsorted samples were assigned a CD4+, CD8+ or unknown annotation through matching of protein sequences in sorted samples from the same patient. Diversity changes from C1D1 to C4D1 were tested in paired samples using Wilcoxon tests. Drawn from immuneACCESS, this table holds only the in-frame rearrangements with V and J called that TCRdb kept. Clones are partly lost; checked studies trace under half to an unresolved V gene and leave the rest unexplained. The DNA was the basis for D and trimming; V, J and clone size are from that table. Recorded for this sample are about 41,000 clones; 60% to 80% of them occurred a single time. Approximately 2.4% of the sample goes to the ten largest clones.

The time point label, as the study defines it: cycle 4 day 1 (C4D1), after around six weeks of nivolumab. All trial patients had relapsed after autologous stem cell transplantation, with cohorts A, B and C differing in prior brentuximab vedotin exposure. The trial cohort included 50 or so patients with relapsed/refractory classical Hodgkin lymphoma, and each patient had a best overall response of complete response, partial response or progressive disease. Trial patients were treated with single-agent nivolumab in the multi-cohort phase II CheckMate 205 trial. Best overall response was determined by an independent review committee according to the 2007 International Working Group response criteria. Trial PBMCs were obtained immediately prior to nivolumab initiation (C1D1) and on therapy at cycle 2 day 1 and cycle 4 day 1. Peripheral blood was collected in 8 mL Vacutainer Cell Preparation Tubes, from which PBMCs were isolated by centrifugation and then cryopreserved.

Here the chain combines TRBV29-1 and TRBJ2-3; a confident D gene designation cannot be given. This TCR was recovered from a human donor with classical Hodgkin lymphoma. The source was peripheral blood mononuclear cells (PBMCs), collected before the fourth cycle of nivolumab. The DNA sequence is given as TGCAGCGCCCTATCCTATACGCAGTATTTT. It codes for CSALSYTQYF.